The 3 T cell receptor beta chains reported below all come from one sample, sequenced in a study of blood T cell repertoires in COVID-19. The method was immunoSEQ multiplex PCR; TCRdb's version includes in-frame clones alone and lacks a portion of them. The table shows roughly 160,000 clones, with about nine tenths occurring only once. The specimen sequenced was peripheral blood. The receptor source for this set is a man aged 18 to 30 with acute or convalescent COVID-19.

J is TRBJ2-2 and V is TRBV27; D perhaps matches TRBD1 (5 bases). Germline V CDR1 and CDR2: MNHEY, SMNVEV (reference sequence). Trimming pared 4 bases from V and 1 base from J, leaving 25 bases between. CDR3 size: 20 residues. The CDR3: CASSYGSGFLDGQNTGELFF. The CDR3 DNA sequence: TGTGCCAGCAGTTACGGTTCCGGTTTTTTGGACGGACAGAACACCGGGGAGCTGTTTTTT.

This clone has only one observation. The chain couples TRBV5-1 to TRBJ1-1; D gene ambiguous. V shed 0 bases and J shed 3 bases, with 9 bases lying between them. Germline CDR1 and CDR2: SGHRS and YFSETQ. The CDR3 length is 14 residues. CDR3: CASSLGSLDTEAFF. The CDR3 coding sequence is TGCGCCAGCAGCTTGGGTTCACTGGACACTGAAGCTTTCTTT.

This sequence joins TRBV5-4 and TRBJ2-7; D is perhaps TRBD1 (6 bases). CDR1 is SGHNT, CDR2 YYREEE, per germline (reference sequence). With 4 bases removed from V and 2 bases from J, the gap between germline ends came to 19 bases. The CDR3 sequence is 16 residues long. As DNA, the CDR3 is TGTGCCAGCAGCCTTACTGCAACAGGGTTGCCCTACGAGCAGTACTTC. It is translated as CASSLTATGLPYEQYF.